These 23 T cell receptor beta chains were all obtained from the same sample, sequenced in a study of cytomegalovirus exposure and HLA in healthy donors. The PCR made use of 60 Vbeta and 13 Jbeta primers. Data came from immunoSEQ multiplex PCR; TCRdb stores just in-frame clones and leaves some out. The sample lists some 79,000 clones, 63% occurring once. The sequencing sample was made of PBMCs. These receptors originate from a woman in her thirties or forties in good health and CMV-seropositive.

The V call is TRBV7-8, the J call TRBJ2-5, with 11 bases identical to TRBD1. J lost 5 bases, V lost 1 base, and 3 bases had no gene match. Germline values: CDR1 SGHVS, CDR2 FQNEAQ. This CDR3 has 15 residues. In DNA form, the CDR3 reads TGTGCCAGCAGCTTAGGGACAGGGGGCAGGGAGACCCAGTACTTC. Its translation is CASSLGTGGRETQYF. The entire variable domain, with the rest obtained from reference TRBV7-8 and TRBJ2-5, is as follows: GAGVSQSPRYKVAKRGQDVALRCDPISGHVSLFWYQQALGQGPEFLTYFQNEAQLDKSGLPSDRFFAERPEGSVSTLKIQRTQQEDSAVYLCASSLGTGGRETQYFGPGTRLLVL.

There are a few counts of this clone. V is TRBV15 and J is TRBJ2-2; 8 bases match TRBD1. J gave up 2 bases and V 1 base, and 6 bases lay outside the gene matches. Germline lookup yields CDR1 LNHNV and CDR2 YYDKDF (reference sequence). CDR3 size: 17 residues. The CDR3 protein is CATSRGPGQENTGELFF. The CDR3 DNA reads as TGTGCCACCAGCAGAGGCCCGGGACAGGAAAACACCGGGGAGCTGTTTTTT.

This chain uses TRBV7-2 with TRBJ2-1, with TRBD2 matching over 9 bases. Germline V gives CDR1 SGHTA, CDR2 FQGNSA. J lost 0 bases, V lost 2 bases, and 11 bases had no gene match. CDR3 size: 19 residues. The CDR3 region is CASSLRLREGPSSYNEQFF. As DNA, the CDR3 is TGTGCCAGCAGCTTACGTTTGCGGGAGGGCCCCAGCTCCTACAATGAGCAGTTCTTC. Based on the CDR3 plus reference TRBV7-2 and TRBJ2-1, the full variable domain is GAGVSQSPSNKVTEKGKDVELRCDPISGHTALYWYRQSLGQGLEFLIYFQGNSAPDKSGLPSDRFSAERTGGSVSTLTIQRTQQEDSAVYLCASSLRLREGPSSYNEQFFGPGTRLTVL.

The chain uses TRBV25-1 and TRBJ1-2; the D is unclear. The CDR3 sequence is 14 residues long. V was trimmed by 1 base and J by 8 bases, leaving 14 bases between them. Germline-derived CDR1 and CDR2 are MGHDK and SYGVNS. This CDR3 reads CASSEFVRGEGYTF. DNA of the CDR3: TGTGCCAGCAGTGAATTTGTCCGGGGAGAAGGCTACACCTTC.

This clone was recorded a few times. The rearrangement uses TRBV10-3 and TRBJ1-1, with no clear D. CDR1 is ENHRY, CDR2 SYGVKD, per germline. This CDR3 has 12 residues. V was cut by 11 bases and J by 3 bases, with 13 bases left in between. The CDR3 coding sequence is TGTGCCTTAAAGGGAGCGGACACTGAAGCTTTCTTT. Amino acids: CALKGADTEAFF.

This clone was seen a single time. The chain is built from TRBV5-1 and TRBJ2-3; tentative D call: TRBD2 (6 bases). Trimming took 2 bases from V and 4 from J, leaving 11 bases between them. The CDR3 contains 14 residues. The germline gives CDR1 SGHRS, CDR2 YFSETQ. CDR3 loop: CASSFSGIADTQYF. Written as DNA, the CDR3 is TGCGCCAGCAGCTTTAGCGGAATTGCAGATACGCAGTATTTT.

The genes are TRBV29-1 and TRBJ2-5; 12 bases align to TRBD1. Germline CDR1 is SQVTM and CDR2 is ANQGSEA. V shed 7 bases, J shed 5 bases, and the junction held 8 bases outside the gene matches. The CDR3 consists of 14 residues. This CDR3 is CSAPGQGAGETQYF. The CDR3 bases are TGCAGCGCTCCGGGACAGGGGGCGGGGGAGACCCAGTACTTC. Together with reference TRBV29-1 and TRBJ2-5, the CDR3 gives the full variable domain: SAVISQKPSRDICQRGTSLTIQCQVDSQVTMMFWYRQQPGQSLTLIATANQGSEATYESGFVIDKFPISRPNLTFSTLTVSNMSPEDSSIYLCSAPGQGAGETQYFGPGTRLLVL.

The chain uses TRBV5-1 and TRBJ2-5, with TRBD2 as a possible D gene (6 bases). In germline, CDR1 is SGHRS, CDR2 YFSETQ. Trimming took off 3 bases at V and 0 bases at J, with 27 bases between the two ends. The CDR3 extends over 20 amino acids. CDR3 in DNA: TGCGCCAGCAGCTCCGACCAGGTAAGTCCTTTAGCGGAGTACCAAGAGACCCAGTACTTC. Its protein is CASSSDQVSPLAEYQETQYF. Combining the CDR3 with reference TRBV5-1 and TRBJ2-5 gives the whole variable domain KAGVTQTPRYLIKTRGQQVTLSCSPISGHRSVSWYQQTPGQGLQFLFEYFSETQRNKGNFPGRFSGRQFSNSRSEMNVSTLELGDSALYLCASSSDQVSPLAEYQETQYFGPGTRLLVL.

This chain joins TRBV15 and TRBJ2-2, with TRBD1 identical over 7 bases. V shed 1 base, J shed 5 bases, and the junction held 4 bases outside the gene matches. Germline V CDR1 and CDR2: LNHNV, YYDKDF (reference sequence). This CDR3 is built from 15 residues. The CDR3 protein is CATSRAGTATGELFF. CDR3 nucleotides: TGTGCCACCAGCAGAGCCGGGACAGCTACCGGGGAGCTGTTTTTT.

This chain links TRBV5-4 with TRBJ1-5; TRBD1 aligns across 9 bases. After removal of 2 bases from V and 4 bases from J, the junction contained 4 bases not matched to a gene. Germline CDR1 is SGHNT and CDR2 is YYREEE (reference sequence). The CDR3 is 15 residues long. The CDR3 DNA is TGTGCCAGCAGCTTCGGGACAGGGCTAAATCAGCCCCAGCATTTT. Translating it yields CASSFGTGLNQPQHF.

V usage is TRBV5-6 and J usage is TRBJ2-7; 8 positions match TRBD1. Germline-derived CDR1 and CDR2 are SGHDT and YYEEEE. J lost 6 bases, V lost 4 bases, and 21 bases had no gene match. The CDR3 length is 18 residues. CDR3 sequence: CASSPRTLDRVGGREQYF. CDR3 nucleotide sequence: TGTGCCAGCAGCCCGCGTACATTGGACAGGGTGGGAGGTCGCGAGCAGTACTTC.

The CDR3: CASSLGGSTHTQYF. The CDR3 bases are TGTGCCAGCAGCTTAGGCGGGAGCACGCATACGCAGTATTTT. The chain joins TRBV7-9 to TRBJ2-3; 7 bases are shared with TRBD2. The length of the CDR3 is 14 residues. V shed 1 base, J shed 7 bases, and the junction held 5 bases outside the gene matches. The germline CDR1 and CDR2 sequences are SEHNR and FQNEAQ (reference sequence).

The CDR3 region is CASGLTSSKRASDNEQFF. CDR3 bases: TGTGCTAGTGGTCTGACTAGTTCGAAAAGAGCTTCGGACAATGAGCAGTTCTTC. This chain uses TRBV12-5 with TRBJ2-1, with D possibly TRBD2 on 6 matching bases. From germline, CDR1 is LGHNT and CDR2 FRNRAP. CDR3 length: 18 residues. Trimming took off 5 bases at V and 5 bases at J, with 25 bases between the two ends.

Points on this clone: A read error may account for a junction end that differs from germline. V gene TRBV7-2 combines with J gene TRBJ2-7, with 11 positions matching TRBD2. CDR3 size: 14 residues. Germline lookup yields CDR1 SGHTA and CDR2 FQGNSA. CDR3 nucleotide sequence: TGTGCCAGCAGCCTAGCGGGAGGTTGGGGCGAGCAGTACTTC. It is translated as CASSLAGGWGEQYF.

V gene TRBV5-1 combines with J gene TRBJ1-1; no reliable D call. The CDR3 has 15 amino acids. Germline V CDR1 and CDR2: SGHRS, YFSETQ. V shed 1 base and J shed 1 base, with 11 bases lying between them. The CDR3 nucleotides are TGCGCCAGCAGCTTGTCGCCTCGGGAGAACACTGAAGCTTTCTTT. Its translation: CASSLSPRENTEAFF.

The V call is TRBV6-1, the J call TRBJ1-5; 7 bases match TRBD1. The CDR3 runs 15 residues. Germline V gives CDR1 MNHNS, CDR2 SASEGT. V gave up 3 bases and J gave up 1 base; unmatched junction bases: 3. CDR3: CASSETGHSNQPQHF. CDR3 nucleotide sequence: TGTGCCAGCAGTGAGACAGGGCACAGCAATCAGCCCCAGCATTTT.

This chain uses TRBV5-1 with TRBJ2-3, with 13 bases identical to TRBD2. The CDR3 spans 15 residues. The germline gives CDR1 SGHRS, CDR2 YFSETQ. The V and J ends lost 7 bases and 0 bases, in that order; junction bases with no gene match: 2. CDR3 loop: CASGTSGTSTDTQYF. CDR3 nucleotide sequence: TGCGCCAGCGGGACTAGCGGGACTAGCACAGATACGCAGTATTTT.

This clone was observed a few times. The rearrangement joins TRBV9 to TRBJ2-2; 11 nucleotides agree with TRBD1. The junction had 5 bases not matched to a gene; V was cut back by 3 bases and J by 7 bases. Looked up from germline, CDR1 is SGDLS and CDR2 is YYNGEE. The CDR3 contains 15 residues. The CDR3 protein is CASSAPDRGHGELFF. CDR3 sequence (DNA): TGTGCCAGCAGCGCCCCGGACAGGGGGCACGGGGAGCTGTTTTTT. Filled out from reference TRBV9 and TRBJ2-2, the complete variable domain reads DSGVTQTPKHLITATGQRVTLRCSPRSGDLSVYWYQQSLDQGLQFLIQYYNGEERAKGNILERFSAQQFPDLHSELNLSSLELGDSALYFCASSAPDRGHGELFFGEGSRLTVL.

This clone showed up just a few times. CDR3 DNA sequence: TGTGCCAGCAGCTCACTGACAGCTCTCTATGGCTACACCTTC. Translating gives CASSSLTALYGYTF. The chain carries TRBV28 and TRBJ1-2, with D possibly TRBD1 on 5 matching bases. This CDR3 spans 14 amino acids. CDR1 MDHEN and CDR2 SYDVKM come from the germline V gene. Deletions cut 6 bases from V and 4 bases from J, with 15 bases between.

The table lists this clone with a few counts. The chain is built from TRBV5-1 and TRBJ2-1, with a weak D call TRBD2 (5 bases). The CDR3 covers 16 residues. V gave up 4 bases and J gave up 9 bases, with 23 bases separating them. Germline CDR1 SGHRS, CDR2 YFSETQ. CDR3 sequence (DNA): TGCGCCAGCAGCCCGAGAGGGTACGGCCCGGGTGGTGAGCAGTTCTTC. Amino acid sequence: CASSPRGYGPGGEQFF.

This chain uses TRBV6-1 with TRBJ2-7; tentatively, D is TRBD2 (6 bases). Germline V lookup: CDR1 MNHNS, CDR2 SASEGT. The CDR3 is 14 residues long. V was pared by 6 bases and J by 8 bases, with 20 bases between. The CDR3 DNA follows: TGTGCCAGCAGACAGACACCGGGACTCCCCCAGCAGTACTTC. Its translation is CASRQTPGLPQQYF.

The chain is built from TRBV7-2 and TRBJ1-2; a possible D gene is TRBD1 (5 bases). This CDR3 contains 16 residues. The germline V gene has CDR1 SGHTA and CDR2 FQGNSA. V lost 3 bases and J lost 2, with 16 bases in between. CDR3 protein: CASSFGAGFANYGYTF. The CDR3 DNA reads TGTGCCAGCAGCTTTGGAGCAGGGTTCGCAAACTATGGCTACACCTTC.

The chain carries TRBV28 and TRBJ2-5, with a weak D call TRBD1 (5 bases). The CDR3 loop spans 16 amino acids. V was shortened by 2 bases and J by 2 bases, with 15 bases between the two germline ends. Germline values: CDR1 MDHEN, CDR2 SYDVKM. CDR3 bases: TGTGCCAGCAGTTTAAGTATCCGGCAGGGACAAGAGACCCAGTACTTC. Translating it yields CASSLSIRQGQETQYF. Filled out from reference TRBV28 and TRBJ2-5, the complete variable domain reads DVKVTQSSRYLVKRTGEKVFLECVQDMDHENMFWYRQDPGLGLRLIYFSYDVKMKEKGDIPEGYSVSREKKERFSLILESASTNQTSMYLCASSLSIRQGQETQYFGPGTRLLVL.